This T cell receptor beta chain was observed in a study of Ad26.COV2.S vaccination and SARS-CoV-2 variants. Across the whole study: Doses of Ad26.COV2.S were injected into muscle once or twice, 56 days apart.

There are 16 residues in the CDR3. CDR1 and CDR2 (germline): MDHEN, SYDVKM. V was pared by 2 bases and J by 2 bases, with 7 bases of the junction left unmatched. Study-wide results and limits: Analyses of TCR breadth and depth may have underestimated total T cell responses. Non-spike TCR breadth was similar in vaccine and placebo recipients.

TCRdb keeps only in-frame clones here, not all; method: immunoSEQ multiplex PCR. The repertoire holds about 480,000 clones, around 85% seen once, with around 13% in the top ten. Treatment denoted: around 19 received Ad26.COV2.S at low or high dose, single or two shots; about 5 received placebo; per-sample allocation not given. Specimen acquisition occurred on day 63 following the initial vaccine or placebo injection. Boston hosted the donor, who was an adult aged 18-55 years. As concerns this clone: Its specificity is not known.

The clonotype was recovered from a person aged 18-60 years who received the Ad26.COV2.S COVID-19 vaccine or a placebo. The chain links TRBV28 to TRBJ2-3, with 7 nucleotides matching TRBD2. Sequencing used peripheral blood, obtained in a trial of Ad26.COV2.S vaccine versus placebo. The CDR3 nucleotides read TGTGCCAGCAGTTTAGATATCGGGGGGACCACAGATACGCAGTATTTT. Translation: CASSLDIGGTTDTQYF. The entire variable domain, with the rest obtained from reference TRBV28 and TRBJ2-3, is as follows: DVKVTQSSRYLVKRTGEKVFLECVQDMDHENMFWYRQDPGLGLRLIYFSYDVKMKEKGDIPEGYSVSREKKERFSLILESASTNQTSMYLCASSLDIGGTTDTQYFGPGTRLTVL.